A single TCR beta chain is shown here with its context. Its cognate antigen is unknown. Survey-depth immunoSEQ sequencing covered TCR beta CDR3 regions. Repertoires were generated with immunoSEQ multiplex PCR, while TCRdb's copy carries only in-frame clones and drops some. The sample lists under 5,500 clones, around two thirds occurring once. The sample is drawn from a study of CD8 T cell repertoires and HIV-1 epitope variants. Study-level results: Nine antigen-specific TCR beta clonotypes were found; five to seven seemed cross-reactive to variants.

V was cut by 6 bases and J by 4 bases, with 13 bases left in between. The CDR3 has 14 residues. Germline V gene data show CDR1 as SGHDT and CDR2 as YYEEEE. The receptor was isolated from a male donor with HIV. The chain has TRBV5-6 and TRBJ2-2; D is perhaps TRBD2 (6 bases). The source material was cultured CD8+ T cells derived from PBMCs. CDR3: CASTWGESTGELFF. The DNA of the CDR3 is TGTGCCAGCACCTGGGGGGAGTCCACCGGGGAGCTGTTTTTT.